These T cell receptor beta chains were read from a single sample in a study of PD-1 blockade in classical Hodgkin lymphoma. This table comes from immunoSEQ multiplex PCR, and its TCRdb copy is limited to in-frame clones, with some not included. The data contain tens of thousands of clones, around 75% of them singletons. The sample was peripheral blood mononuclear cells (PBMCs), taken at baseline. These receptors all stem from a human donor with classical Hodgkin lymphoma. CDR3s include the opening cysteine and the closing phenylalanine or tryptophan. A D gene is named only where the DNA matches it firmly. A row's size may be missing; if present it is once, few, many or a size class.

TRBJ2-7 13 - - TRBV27 TGTGCCAGCAGCCCAGGGTGGAAGTACGAGCAGTACTTC CASSPGWKYEQYF
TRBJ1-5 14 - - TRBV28 TGTGCCAGCAGTTTCCGACTCCTCTCTCAGCCCCAGCATTTT CASSFRLLSQPQHF
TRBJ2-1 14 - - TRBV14 TGTGCCAGCAGCACCCGACAGGTTTACAATGAGCAGTTCTTC CASSTRQVYNEQFF
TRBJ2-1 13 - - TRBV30 TGTGCCTGGACTTCCGTACTTGGAAATGAGCAGTTCTTC CAWTSVLGNEQFF
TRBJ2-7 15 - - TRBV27 TGTGCCAGCAGTTTCCCCTCCAGGGTCGCCTACGAGCAGTACTTC CASSFPSRVAYEQYF
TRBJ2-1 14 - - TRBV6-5 TGTGCCAGCAGGTGGGGGGACAGATACAATGAGCAGTTCTTC CASRWGDRYNEQFF
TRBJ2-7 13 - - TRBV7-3 TGTGCCAGCAGCCCTCGACAGTCCTACGAGCAGTACTTC CASSPRQSYEQYF
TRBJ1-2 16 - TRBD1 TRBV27 TGTGCCAGCAGCCGATTCGCGACAGGGGGCAAGTATGGCTACACCTTC CASSRFATGGKYGYTF
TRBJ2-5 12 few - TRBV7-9 TGTGCCAGCAGCTTCGGAGAAGAGACCCAGTACTTC CASSFGEETQYF
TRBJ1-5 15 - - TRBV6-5 TGTGCCAGCAGTTACGACCCCTCAACCAATCAGCCCCAGCATTTT CASSYDPSTNQPQHF
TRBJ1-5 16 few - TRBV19 TGTGCCAGTAGTATAGTTTCGGCGCTTCACAATCAGCCCCAGCATTTT CASSIVSALHNQPQHF
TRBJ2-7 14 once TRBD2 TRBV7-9 TGTGCCAGCAGCTTAGCGGGAGGGAAGGACGAGCAGTACTTC CASSLAGGKDEQYF
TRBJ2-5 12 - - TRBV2 TGTGCCAGCAGGCTAGAGTCGGGTACCCAGTACTTC CASRLESGTQYF
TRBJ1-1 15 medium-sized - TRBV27 TGTGCCAGCAGTTCCCTCAGGGGCAGGAACACTGAAGCTTTCTTT CASSSLRGRNTEAFF
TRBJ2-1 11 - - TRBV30 TGTGCCTGGAGTGTACGGGATGAGCAGTTCTTC CAWSVRDEQFF
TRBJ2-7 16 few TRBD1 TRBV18 TGTGCCAGCTCCTTGACTTTTCCAGGGGGCTTATACGAGCAGTACTTC CASSLTFPGGLYEQYF
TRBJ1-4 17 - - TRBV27 TGTGCCAGCAGTTTATCGATAGGGGCTGCAACTAATGAAAAACTGTTTTTT CASSLSIGAATNEKLFF
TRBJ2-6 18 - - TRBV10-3 TGTGCCATCAGTGATAGGTTAGGGGGAGAAGCTGGGGCCAACGTCCTGACTTTC CAISDRLGGEAGANVLTF
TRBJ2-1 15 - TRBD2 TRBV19 TGTGCCAGTAGTGGAAGACTAGCGGGAGGGGATGAGCAGTTCTTC CASSGRLAGGDEQFF
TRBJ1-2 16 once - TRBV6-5 TGTGCCAGCAGTTACGACGGGGCTTCAGCTAACTATGGCTACACCTTC CASSYDGASANYGYTF
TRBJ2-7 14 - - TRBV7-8 TGTGCCAGCAGCTTAGCGGAACTAAACTACGAGCAGTACTTC CASSLAELNYEQYF
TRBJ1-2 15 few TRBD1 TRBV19 TGTGCCAGTATACGGACAGGGGGCGAGGTTTCTGGCTACACCTTC CASIRTGGEVSGYTF
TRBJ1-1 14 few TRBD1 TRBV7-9 TGTGCCAGCAGGGGACAGGGGGCGCCCACTGAAGCTTTCTTT CASRGQGAPTEAFF